This TCR beta chain was captured by sequencing in a study of blood T cell repertoires in COVID-19. Repertoires were generated with immunoSEQ multiplex PCR, while TCRdb's copy carries only in-frame clones and drops some. This table holds 270,000 or so clones, around 93% found once. V gave up 4 bases and J gave up 12 bases; unmatched junction bases: 9. This CDR3 has 15 residues. Germline V lookup: CDR1 LGHDT, CDR2 YNNKEL (reference sequence). Sequenced: PBMCs or T cells enriched from blood (not recorded which). The sequence was collected from a man aged 40-50 years who had been exposed to COVID-19. This sequence joins TRBV3-1 (or the pseudogene TRBV3-2) and TRBJ2-3; TRBD2 agrees at 14 bases. The CDR3 DNA follows: TGTGCCAGCAGCCCCACCGGGACTAGCGGGAGATCCCAGTATTTT. It encodes CASSPTGTSGRSQYF.